Listed below are T cell receptor beta chains from one sample, sequenced in a study of somatic mutations in cytotoxic T cells in rheumatoid arthritis. Data came from immunoSEQ multiplex PCR; TCRdb stores just in-frame clones and leaves some out. The sample lists 25,000 to 30,000 clones, more than 75% occurring once. The sequencing sample was made of CD8+ T cells sorted from blood. The receptors were gathered from an adult with rheumatoid arthritis. CDR3s include the opening cysteine and the closing phenylalanine or tryptophan. A D gene is named only where the DNA matches it firmly. Clone size is not always given. Where it is, it says once, few, many or a class for expanded clones.

>TRBV29-1|TRBJ2-2|-|-
TGCAGCGTTGGGGGGGATAACACCGGGGAGCTGTTTTTT
CSVGGDNTGELFF
>TRBV6-5|TRBJ2-1|-|TRBD2
TGTGCCAGCAGTTACTCGAATGCGGGAGGCTACAATGAGCAGTTCTTC
CASSYSNAGGYNEQFF
>TRBV4-3|TRBJ1-2|-|-
TGCGCCAGCAGCCCGAACCACCAGGCCTTCAACTATGGCTACACCTTC
CASSPNHQAFNYGYTF
>TRBV4-1|TRBJ2-7|-|TRBD1
TGCGCCAGCAGCCAAGAAGGGACAGACTATTCCTACGAGCAGTACTTC
CASSQEGTDYSYEQYF
>TRBV7-2|TRBJ2-1|-|-
TGTGCCAGCAGCTTACGGCTCCCAAACAATGAGCAGTTCTTC
CASSLRLPNNEQFF
>TRBV7-9|TRBJ1-5|-|TRBD1
TGTGCCAGCAGCTGGACAGGGAGCAATCAGCCCCAGCATTTT
CASSWTGSNQPQHF
>TRBV4-1|TRBJ1-5|-|TRBD1
TGCGCCAGCAGCCAAGGGACAGGTTATAGCAATCAGCCCCAGCATTTT
CASSQGTGYSNQPQHF
>TRBV11-3|TRBJ2-7|-|TRBD2
TGTGCCAGCAGCCCCGAGGAGCGGTGGGAGGGTTACGAGCAGTACTTC
CASSPEERWEGYEQYF
>TRBV4-1|TRBJ2-5|once|-
TGCGCCAGCAGCCAGACGTGGGGCCAAGAGACCCAGTACTTC
CASSQTWGQETQYF
>TRBV7-6|TRBJ2-1|-|TRBD2
TGTGCCAGCAGCAAACTAGCGGGCGACAATGAGCAGTTCTTC
CASSKLAGDNEQFF
>TRBV4-2|TRBJ2-6|-|-
TGTGCCAGCAGCGGGACATCTGGGGCCAACGTCCTGACTTTC
CASSGTSGANVLTF
>TRBV9|TRBJ2-5|-|TRBD2
TGTGCCAGCAGCGGTGGGACTAGCGGGAGAGAGACCCAGTACTTC
CASSGGTSGRETQYF
>TRBV15|TRBJ2-3|-|-
TGTGCCACCAGCAGAGATACAAGGTCAGATACGCAGTATTTT
CATSRDTRSDTQYF
>TRBV7-6|TRBJ2-3|-|-
TGTGCCAGCAGCTCACTCGATAGTACCGATACGCAGTATTTT
CASSSLDSTDTQYF
>TRBV4-1|TRBJ2-7|-|-
TGCGCCAGCAGCCAAACCAGCGGGCCGGCCCACGAGCAGTACTTC
CASSQTSGPAHEQYF
>TRBV7-9|TRBJ1-5|-|-
TGTGCCAGCAGCTTAGGACAGGGCAATCAGCCCCAGCATTTT
CASSLGQGNQPQHF
>TRBV4-1|TRBJ2-3|-|-
TGCGCCAGCAGCCAACGGGACGTTGAGACAGATACGCAGTATTTT
CASSQRDVETDTQYF
>TRBV19|TRBJ1-2|-|-
TGTGCCGCGGTTGGCGTGGGATTACATCGAGTTAACTATGGCTACACCTTC
CAAVGVGLHRVNYGYTF
>TRBV19|TRBJ2-1|-|TRBD2
TGTGCCAGTAGTATAGCCCTAGCGGGAGGCTACAATGAGCAGTTCTTC
CASSIALAGGYNEQFF
>TRBV30|TRBJ1-5|-|-
TGTGCCTTTGACATGGGGGTTAGCAATCAGCCCCAGCATTTT
CAFDMGVSNQPQHF
>TRBV7-2|TRBJ1-5|once|-
TGTGCCAGCAGAGAGCATAGCAATCAGCCCCAGCATTTT
CASREHSNQPQHF
>TRBV5-5|TRBJ1-4|-|TRBD1
TGTGCCAGCAGCTCAGAATTATCGGACAGGGGCATCTTTGAAAAACTGTTTTTT
CASSSELSDRGIFEKLFF
>TRBV7-9|TRBJ2-7|-|-
TGTGCCAGCAGCCCCTGGGGGACCTACGAGCAGTACTTC
CASSPWGTYEQYF
>TRBV18|TRBJ2-1|once|-
TGTGCCAGCTCACCCGGGAATGAGCAGTTCTTC
CASSPGNEQFF
>TRBV27|TRBJ2-1|-|TRBD2
TGTGCCAGCAGTAACGGGGGGGTAAGCTACAATGAGCAGTTCTTC
CASSNGGVSYNEQFF
>TRBV30|TRBJ2-2|-|TRBD1
TGTGCCTGGAGTACCGGGACAGGGTACACCGGGGAGCTGTTTTTT
CAWSTGTGYTGELFF
>TRBV11-2|TRBJ2-1|-|-
TGTGCCAGCAGTGGCCGGCCCAGGGATGAGCAGTTCTTC
CASSGRPRDEQFF
>TRBV19|TRBJ1-5|-|-
TGTGCCAGTTCCGGTGGGCAGCCCCAGCATTTT
CASSGGQPQHF
>TRBV7-9|TRBJ2-3|-|TRBD1
TGTGCCAGCAGCCGGGACAGGGGGACAGATACGCAGTATTTT
CASSRDRGTDTQYF
>TRBV6-1|TRBJ1-5|-|-
TGTGCCAGCAGTGAGGGGTATAGCAATCAGCCCCAGCATTTT
CASSEGYSNQPQHF
>TRBV19|TRBJ1-2|-|-
TGTGCCAGTAGTAAGGAGTCCCCTAACTATGGCTACACCTTC
CASSKESPNYGYTF